The clone carrying this T cell receptor (beta chain) was counted ten times or more. Its matching antigen is unknown. Possible read error: a much larger clone is one base away. The CDR3 is made up of 13 amino acids. Per the germline V gene, CDR1 is SGHDT and CDR2 is YYEEEE. This sample's RNA came from whole unsorted tissue. This non-tumor lung sample came from over 3 cm beyond the tumor edge. The data belong to a study of tumor and adjacent non-tumor tissue in lung cancer. Study summary: Patients were aged about 30 to 80, roughly 9 men and about five women, stage I to III. Each sample yielded a few million productive TCRbeta reads on average.

Findings of the study overall: In normal lung, the top 100 clones were significantly more dominant than in tumor.

The library came from three nested PCR rounds adapted from ARM-PCR protocols. Each CDR3 protein gets one entry after TCRdb re-called the multiplex PCR reads with MiXCR. The repertoire consists of some 97,000 distinct CDR3 sequences, with over 55% occurring once and the leading ten covering approximately 19%. The receptor comes from a man younger than 40 with non-small cell lung cancer. The chain recombines TRBV5-6 with TRBJ1-1; no firm D call. The sequencing sample was made of distant non-tumor lung tissue. In nucleotides, the CDR3 is TGTGCCAGCAACTTGTTTATAGCCACTGAAGCTTTCTTT. Amino acids: CASNLFIATEAFF.